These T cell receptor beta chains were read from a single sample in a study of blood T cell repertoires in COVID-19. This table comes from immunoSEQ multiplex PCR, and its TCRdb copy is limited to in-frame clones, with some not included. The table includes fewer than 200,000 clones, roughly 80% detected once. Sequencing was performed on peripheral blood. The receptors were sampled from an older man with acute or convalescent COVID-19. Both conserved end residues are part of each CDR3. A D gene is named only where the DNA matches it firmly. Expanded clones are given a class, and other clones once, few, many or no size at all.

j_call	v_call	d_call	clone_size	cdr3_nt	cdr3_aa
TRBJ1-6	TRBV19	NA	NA	TGTGCCAGTAACGGAGCCACGACGGGACTGGAGAAAGGTTCACCCCTCCACTTT	CASNGATTGLEKGSPLHF
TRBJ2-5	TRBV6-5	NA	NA	TGTGCCAGCAGTTCCGCGGGGGCGGGGGAGACCCAGTACTTC	CASSSAGAGETQYF
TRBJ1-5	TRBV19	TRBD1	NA	TGTGCCAGTAGTAAAGGGACAGGAGTTTCCGAGCCCCAGCATTTT	CASSKGTGVSEPQHF
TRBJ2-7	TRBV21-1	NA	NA	TGTGCCAGCAGCTCCCGCCGCAGTCCGGGCGGGAGGGCCGACTACGAGCAGTACTTC	CASSSRRSPGGRADYEQYF
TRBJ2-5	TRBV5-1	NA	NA	TGCGCCAGCAGCTTGGGGTCAGGGCTGGAGACCCAGTACTTC	CASSLGSGLETQYF
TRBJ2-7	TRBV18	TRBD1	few	TGTGCCAGCTCACCACCGGGACAGGGCACCTACGAGCAGTACTTC	CASSPPGQGTYEQYF
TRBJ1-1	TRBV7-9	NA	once	TGTGCCAGCAGCTTAACGGCGGGGAGTGAAGCTTTCTTT	CASSLTAGSEAFF
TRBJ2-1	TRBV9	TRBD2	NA	TGTGCCAGCAGCGTAGTGAGCGGGGGGGTAAATGAGCAGTTCTTC	CASSVVSGGVNEQFF
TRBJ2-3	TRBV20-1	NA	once	TGCAGTGCTAGTCGGTCTGGGAGTAGCACAGATACGCAGTATTTT	CSASRSGSSTDTQYF
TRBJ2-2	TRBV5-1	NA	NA	TGCGCCAGCGGGCAGGGTAACACCGGGGAGCTGTTTTTT	CASGQGNTGELFF
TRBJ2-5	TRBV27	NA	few	TGTGCCAGCAGCGGGTACCAAGAGACCCAGTACTTC	CASSGYQETQYF
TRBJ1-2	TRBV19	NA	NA	TGTGCCAGTAGTATTTCCGTTTATGGCTACACCTTC	CASSISVYGYTF
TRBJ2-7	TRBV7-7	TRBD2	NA	TGTGCCAGCAGTCAATCGGTTAGCGGGGGGATCTCCTACGAGCAGTACTTC	CASSQSVSGGISYEQYF
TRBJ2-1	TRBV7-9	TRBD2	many	TGTGCCAGCAGCTTTCCGACTAGCGGGGCCCCTAGTTTCAATGAGCAGTTCTTC	CASSFPTSGAPSFNEQFF
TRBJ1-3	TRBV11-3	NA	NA	TGTGCCAGCAGCGTGGACAGCGCCCATACTGGAGACACCATATATTTT	CASSVDSAHTGDTIYF
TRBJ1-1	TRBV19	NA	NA	TGTGCCAGTAGTATGTTAGGCAGGGTGAACACTGAAGCTTTCTTT	CASSMLGRVNTEAFF
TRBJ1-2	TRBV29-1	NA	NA	TGCAGCGTTGAAGACAGATTAACCTATGGCTACACCTTC	CSVEDRLTYGYTF
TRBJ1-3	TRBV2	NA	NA	TGTGCCACCCAGGCCGGCATCTCTGGAAACACCATATATTTT	CATQAGISGNTIYF
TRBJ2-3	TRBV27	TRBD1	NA	TGTGCCAGCAGTCAGGGACAGGGAATCACAGATACGCAGTATTTT	CASSQGQGITDTQYF
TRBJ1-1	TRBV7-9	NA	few	TGTGCCAGCAGCTTTCCCGGGACTAATACGGGAGCTTTCTTT	CASSFPGTNTGAFF
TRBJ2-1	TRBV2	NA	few	TGTGCCAGCAGTGATCAGGGCCTGGGTAATGAGCAGTTCTTC	CASSDQGLGNEQFF
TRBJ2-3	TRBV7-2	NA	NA	TGTGCCAGCAGCTCCGGGTACCCCGACCCAGATACGCAGTATTTT	CASSSGYPDPDTQYF
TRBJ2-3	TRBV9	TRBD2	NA	TGTGCCAGCAGCGTAGCCCCACTAGCGGGGGACACAGATACGCAGTATTTT	CASSVAPLAGDTDTQYF
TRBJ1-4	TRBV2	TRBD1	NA	TGTGCCAGCAGTACAGGGGCAACTAATGAAAAACTGTTTTTT	CASSTGATNEKLFF
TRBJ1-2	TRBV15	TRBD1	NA	TGTGCCACCAGCAGAGATCCCACAGGGGGCCCCCATGGCTACACCTTC	CATSRDPTGGPHGYTF
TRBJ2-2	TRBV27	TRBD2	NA	TGTGCCAGCAAGGCTAGCGGGCTTCTCGGGGAGCTGTTTTTT	CASKASGLLGELFF
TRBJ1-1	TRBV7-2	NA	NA	TGTGCCAGCAGCTCTCGACGGGAGAACACTGAAGCTTTCTTT	CASSSRRENTEAFF
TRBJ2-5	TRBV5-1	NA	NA	TGCGCCAGCAGCTGGGAGAGCGGAGAGACCCAGTACTTC	CASSWESGETQYF
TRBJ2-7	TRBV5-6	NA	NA	TGTGCCAGCAGCGATACCGGGACTGGCTACGAGCAGTACTTC	CASSDTGTGYEQYF
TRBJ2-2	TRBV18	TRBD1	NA	TGTGCCAGCTCAACAGGACAGGGTACGAACACCGGGGAGCTGTTTTTT	CASSTGQGTNTGELFF
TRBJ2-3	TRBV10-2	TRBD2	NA	TGCGCCAGCAGTGAGTACCCGCTAGCGGGTTACACAGATACGCAGTATTTT	CASSEYPLAGYTDTQYF
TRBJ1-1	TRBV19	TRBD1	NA	TGTGCCAGTATAAAAGGGGGCAGCACTGAAGCTTTCTTT	CASIKGGSTEAFF
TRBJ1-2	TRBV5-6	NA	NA	TGTGCCAGCAGTAGTGGACAGCCCACCGTTCGTGGCTACACCTTC	CASSSGQPTVRGYTF